These 24 T cell receptor beta chains share one sample of origin, sequenced in a study of cytomegalovirus exposure and HLA in healthy donors. PCR primers comprised 60 Vbeta and 13 Jbeta primers. TCRdb keeps only in-frame clones here, not all; method: immunoSEQ multiplex PCR. The table has 120,000 or so clones, over 65% seen once; the top ten hold approximately 10%. The sequencing sample was made of PBMCs. These receptors all come from a man aged 25-45 years in good health and CMV-seropositive.

Comments on this clone: The sample has other DNA sequences that encode this CDR3 too. The chain uses TRBV4-3 and TRBJ2-3, with D perhaps matching TRBD1 (6 bases). CDR1 is LGHNA and CDR2 is YSLEER in the germline V gene. This CDR3 has 15 residues. The V and J ends lost 0 bases and 2 bases respectively, with 9 bases between them. This CDR3 is CASSQEGTHTDTQYF. CDR3 bases: TGCGCCAGCAGCCAAGAGGGGACACACACAGATACGCAGTATTTT.

This chain uses TRBV1 with TRBJ2-3; TRBD2 is the table's D call, not checked against the DNA. TRBV1 is a known pseudogene. This CDR3 spans 13 amino acids. The DNA for the CDR3 is TGCACCAGCAGCCAATTTAAGCCAGATACGCAGTATTTT. As protein: CTSSQFKPDTQYF.

This chain connects TRBV18 to TRBJ1-3, with D possibly TRBD1 on 5 matching bases. This CDR3 is 15 amino acids long. Trimming removed 4 bases from V and 0 bases from J, with 10 bases in between. The germline CDR1 and CDR2 sequences are KGHSH and LQKENI. CDR3 loop: CASSLGLSSGNTIYF. As DNA, the CDR3 is TGTGCCAGCTCACTGGGACTGAGCTCTGGAAACACCATATATTTT.

V is TRBV30 and J is TRBJ2-5, with 8 nucleotides matching TRBD1. The CDR3 covers 13 residues. Germline-derived CDR1 and CDR2 are GTSNPN and SVGIG (reference sequence). V gave up 2 bases and J gave up 5 bases; unmatched junction bases: 4. CDR3 DNA: TGTGCCTGGAGTAGGACAGGGAGGGAGACCCAGTACTTC. This translates into CAWSRTGRETQYF.

The gene calls are TRBV2 and TRBJ2-1, with 8 nucleotides matching TRBD2. From germline, CDR1 is SNHLY and CDR2 FYNNEI. There are 14 residues in the CDR3. The V and J ends lost 10 bases and 6 bases, in that order; junction bases with no gene match: 11. In DNA form, the CDR3 reads TGTGCCAACCGAAGGACTAGCCAGGCCAATGAGCAGTTCTTC. Encoded protein: CANRRTSQANEQFF.

The chain couples TRBV7-2 to TRBJ1-1; the match to TRBD1 covers 7 bases. Germline V gene lookup returns CDR1 SGHTA and CDR2 FQGNSA. The CDR3 sequence is 16 residues long. The V segment lost 1 base and the J segment 8 bases; nucleotides outside the gene matches: 13. CDR3: CASSLVSVVTGTEAFF. CDR3 bases: TGTGCCAGCAGCTTAGTGAGTGTTGTGACAGGGACCGAAGCTTTCTTT.

The chain carries TRBV7-6 and TRBJ2-7, with D possibly matching TRBD1 (5 bases). Germline loops: CDR1 SGHVS, CDR2 FNYEAQ. This CDR3 has 13 residues. With 0 bases removed from V and 3 bases from J, the gap between germline ends came to 6 bases. The CDR3 DNA reads TGTGCCAGCAGCTTAGCCCAGGGCTACGAGCAGTACTTC. Protein product: CASSLAQGYEQYF.

This chain links TRBV6-5 with TRBJ1-1, with 7 bases matching TRBD1. Germline CDR1 is MNHEY and CDR2 is SVGAGI. V gave up 0 bases and J gave up 9 bases; unmatched junction bases: 7. This CDR3 is built from 14 residues. CDR3 DNA sequence: TGTGCCAGCAGTTACTCACTGAGGGACAGAAAAGCTTTCTTT. Amino acid sequence: CASSYSLRDRKAFF.

In nucleotides, the CDR3 is TGTGCCAGCAGCTTCGGGGGACCTGATCAGCCCCAGCATTTT. Its translation is CASSFGGPDQPQHF. The chain is built from TRBV5-4 and TRBJ1-5, with a weak D call TRBD1 (5 bases). V lost 2 bases and J 5 bases, leaving 11 bases between the germline ends. The germline gives CDR1 SGHNT, CDR2 YYREEE (reference sequence). This CDR3 has 14 residues.

The rearrangement joins TRBV6-4 to TRBJ2-1; TRBD2 matches 7 bases. The CDR3 consists of 16 residues. In germline, CDR1 is MRHNA, CDR2 SNTAGT. The V and J ends lost 0 bases and 3 bases, in that order; junction bases with no gene match: 5. CDR3 sequence (DNA): TGTGCCAGCAGTGACTCGAAGCGGGGAGACTACAATGAGCAGTTCTTC. Amino acid sequence: CASSDSKRGDYNEQFF.

The chain carries TRBV2 and TRBJ2-7; D unresolved. This CDR3 is built from 14 residues. Germline CDR1 and CDR2: SNHLY and FYNNEI. Trimming took 5 bases from V and 5 from J, leaving 16 bases between them. CDR3 in DNA: TGTGCCAGCAGTTCGGTACGGTATCGGGACGAGCAGTACTTC. Protein: CASSSVRYRDEQYF.

V gene TRBV7-9 combines with J gene TRBJ2-7; weak D call: TRBD2 (5 bases). CDR1 and CDR2 (germline): SEHNR, FQNEAQ (reference sequence). V shed 5 bases and J shed 3 bases, with 8 bases lying between them. CDR3 length: 12 amino acids. CDR3 sequence reads: CASSHGVYEQYF. In DNA, the CDR3 is TGTGCCAGCAGCCACGGGGTCTACGAGCAGTACTTC.

This chain joins TRBV7-2 and TRBJ2-7; 8 nucleotides line up with TRBD1. J lost 6 bases, V lost 5 bases, and 9 bases had no gene match. Germline CDR1 is SGHTA and CDR2 is FQGNSA. The length of the CDR3 is 14 residues. The CDR3 here is CASSPRQGFTEQYF. CDR3 DNA sequence: TGTGCCAGCAGCCCTCGACAGGGGTTTACCGAGCAGTACTTC.

This clone has only a few counts. This sequence joins TRBV2 and TRBJ2-1, with 13 bases lining up with TRBD2. The trim removed 5 bases at V and 8 bases at J, leaving 6 bases unmatched. This CDR3 is built from 15 residues. The germline V gene has CDR1 SNHLY and CDR2 FYNNEI. DNA for the CDR3: TGTGCCAGCAGTTCCGGGACTAGCGGGACCCATGAGCAGTTCTTC. It specifies CASSSGTSGTHEQFF.

This rearrangement joins TRBV5-6 to TRBJ2-7; D is ambiguous. V lost 0 bases to trimming and J lost 7 bases, with 11 bases between them. The germline V gene has CDR1 SGHDT and CDR2 YYEEEE. The CDR3 is 13 residues long. The CDR3 protein is CASSLDSAGEQYF. CDR3 coding DNA: TGTGCCAGCAGCTTGGATAGTGCCGGGGAGCAGTACTTC. Full variable domain (rest looked up from reference TRBV5-6 and TRBJ2-7): DAGVTQSPTHLIKTRGQQVTLRCSPKSGHDTVSWYQQALGQGPQFIFQYYEEEERQRGNFPDRFSGHQFPNYSSELNVNALLLGDSALYLCASSLDSAGEQYFGPGTRLTVT.

V usage is TRBV25-1 and J usage is TRBJ2-1; TRBD1 agrees at 8 bases. This CDR3 spans 16 amino acids. Germline CDR1 MGHDK, CDR2 SYGVNS. Trimming at V came to 4 bases and at J to 9 bases, leaving 14 bases not matched to a gene. This CDR3 reads CASSGVPGQVLCEQFF. CDR3 nucleotides: TGTGCCAGCAGTGGCGTTCCGGGACAGGTATTGTGTGAGCAGTTCTTC. Based on the CDR3 plus reference TRBV25-1 and TRBJ2-1, the full variable domain is EADIYQTPRYLVIGTGKKITLECSQTMGHDKMYWYQQDPGMELHLIHYSYGVNSTEKGDLSSESTVSRIRTEHFPLTLESARPSHTSQYLCASSGVPGQVLCEQFFGPGTRLTVL.

The CDR3 loop is CASSFAGAGNEQFF. The DNA of the CDR3 is TGTGCCAGCAGCTTTGCGGGGGCAGGCAATGAGCAGTTCTTC. The genes are TRBV11-2 and TRBJ2-1; D perhaps matches TRBD2 (7 bases). Germline V gives CDR1 SGHAT, CDR2 FQNNGV. V was shortened by 3 bases and J by 6 bases, with 12 bases between the two germline ends. The CDR3 extends over 14 amino acids.

V gene TRBV25-1 combines with J gene TRBJ1-2; D is perhaps TRBD1 (5 bases). The CDR3 totals 13 residues. V lost 4 bases and J lost 4, with 10 bases in between. The V gene's germline CDR1 is MGHDK and CDR2 SYGVNS. CDR3 nucleotide sequence: TGTGCCAGCAGTGCAGGGAACCTCTATGGCTACACCTTC. This translates into CASSAGNLYGYTF.

The gene calls are TRBV6-5 and TRBJ2-1; 10 bases line up with TRBD2. There are 13 residues in the CDR3. Germline CDR1 MNHEY, CDR2 SVGAGI. V gave up 6 bases and J gave up 8 bases; unmatched junction bases: 4. CDR3 protein: CASSRTSGHEQFF. CDR3 DNA sequence: TGTGCCAGCAGCCGGACTAGCGGCCATGAGCAGTTCTTC.

The rearrangement uses TRBV15 and TRBJ2-1, with 10 bases aligning to TRBD2. V lost 7 bases and J lost 8; bases outside the gene matches: 14. Looked up from germline, CDR1 is LNHNV and CDR2 is YYDKDF (reference sequence). This CDR3 comprises 16 residues. The CDR3 DNA follows: TGTGCCACCACCCGGGGGAGGGCTAGCGGGAGCGATGAGCAGTTCTTC. It is translated as CATTRGRASGSDEQFF.

The rearrangement joins TRBV7-2 to TRBJ2-7; the D is unclear. V was clipped by 4 bases and J by 3 bases, with 10 bases between them. This CDR3 region has 13 residues. From germline, CDR1 is SGHTA and CDR2 FQGNSA. DNA of the CDR3: TGTGCCAGCAGCTACTGGGCAAGCTACGAGCAGTACTTC. As protein: CASSYWASYEQYF.

J is TRBJ2-7 and V is TRBV7-9; TRBD1 aligns across 8 bases. CDR3 length: 16 residues. Losses at the gene ends were 5 bases for V and 0 bases for J; bases not matched to a gene: 9. Germline CDR1 is SEHNR and CDR2 is FQNEAQ (reference sequence). CDR3 region: CASSPRTGPSSYEQYF. DNA of the CDR3: TGTGCCAGCAGCCCAAGGACAGGGCCGAGCTCCTACGAGCAGTACTTC.

The chain combines TRBV18 with TRBJ2-2; 7 bases line up with TRBD2. Unmatched junction bases numbered 10, after V lost 2 bases and J lost 4 bases. Germline-derived CDR1 and CDR2 are KGHSH and LQKENI. This CDR3 contains 17 residues. The CDR3 bases are TGTGCCAGCTCACCAAAACCCCGGGACTACGCCACCGGGGAGCTGTTTTTT. It specifies CASSPKPRDYATGELFF.

This clone is a singleton in its sample. The chain is built from TRBV2 and TRBJ2-1; 7 positions match TRBD1. The CDR3 is 14 residues long. From germline, CDR1 is SNHLY and CDR2 FYNNEI. Trimming cost V 8 bases and J 8 bases; bases outside gene matches: 12. The CDR3 loop is CASDYLGTADEQFF. The CDR3 DNA sequence: TGTGCCAGCGATTATTTAGGGACAGCGGATGAGCAGTTCTTC.